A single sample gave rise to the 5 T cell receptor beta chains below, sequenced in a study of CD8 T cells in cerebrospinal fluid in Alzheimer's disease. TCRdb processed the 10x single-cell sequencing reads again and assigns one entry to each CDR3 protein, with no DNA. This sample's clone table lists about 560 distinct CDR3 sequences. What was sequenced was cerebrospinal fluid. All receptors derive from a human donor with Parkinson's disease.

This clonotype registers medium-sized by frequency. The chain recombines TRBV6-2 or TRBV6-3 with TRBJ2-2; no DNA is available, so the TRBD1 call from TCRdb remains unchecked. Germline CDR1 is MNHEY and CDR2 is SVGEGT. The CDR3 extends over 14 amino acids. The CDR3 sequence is CASTPGQTTGELFF.

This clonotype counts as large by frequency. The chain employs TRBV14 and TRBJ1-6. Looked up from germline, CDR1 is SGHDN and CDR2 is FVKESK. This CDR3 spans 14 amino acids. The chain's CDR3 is CASSQEAGYSPLHF.

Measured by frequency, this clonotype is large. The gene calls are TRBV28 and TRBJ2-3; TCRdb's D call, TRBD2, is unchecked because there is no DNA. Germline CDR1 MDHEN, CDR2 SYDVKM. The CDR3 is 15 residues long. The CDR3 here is CASSLFSGGQDTQYF.

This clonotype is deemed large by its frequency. CDR3 loop: CASSQEPPEQDRRAGYTF. The chain couples TRBV4-3 to TRBJ1-2; TCRdb returns TRBD1, unconfirmable since there is no DNA. Germline assignment: CDR1 LGHNA and CDR2 YSLEER. This CDR3 spans 18 amino acids.

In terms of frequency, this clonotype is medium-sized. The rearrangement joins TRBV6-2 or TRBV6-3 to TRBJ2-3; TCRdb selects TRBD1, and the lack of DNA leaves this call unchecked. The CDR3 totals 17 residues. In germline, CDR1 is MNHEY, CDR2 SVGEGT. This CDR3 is CASSYPLGGRVSDTQYF.